The 31 T cell receptor beta chains presented below share a single source sample, sequenced in a study of blood T cell repertoires in COVID-19. Method: immunoSEQ multiplex PCR; TCRdb's copy keeps in-frame clones and lacks some. The sample records more than 200,000 clones, under 90% being singletons. Sequencing was performed on peripheral blood. The receptors originated from a woman of 80 years or more with COVID-19, enrolled during active disease.

The rearrangement joins TRBV19 to TRBJ1-5, with 8 nucleotides matching TRBD1. In germline, CDR1 is LNHDA, CDR2 SQIVND (reference sequence). V gave up 4 bases and J gave up 1 base; unmatched junction bases: 9. The CDR3 sequence is 17 residues long. The CDR3 reads CASSTSLTGVSNQPQHF. The CDR3 DNA sequence: TGTGCCAGTAGTACCTCCCTGACAGGGGTGAGCAATCAGCCCCAGCATTTT.

This clone was recorded once. The genes are TRBV28 and TRBJ2-7; D might be TRBD1 (5 bases). CDR1 is MDHEN and CDR2 is SYDVKM in the germline V gene. Trimming removed 4 bases from V and 2 bases from J, with 12 bases in between. The length of the CDR3 is 14 residues. The CDR3 spells CASSSPGFPYEQYV. The CDR3 coding sequence is TGTGCCAGCAGTTCCCCAGGGTTTCCCTACGAGCAGTACGTC.

Points on this clone: Different DNA sequences within this sample yield the same CDR3. The V call is TRBV29-1, the J call TRBJ2-3; a possible D gene is TRBD2 (6 bases). The CDR3 runs 13 residues. Germline V gene lookup returns CDR1 SQVTM and CDR2 ANQGSEA. V was cut by 6 bases and J by 1 base, with 11 bases left in between. CDR3 sequence (DNA): TGCAGCGTAGGCGGGGTTCGCACAGATACGCAGTATTTT. Its translation is CSVGGVRTDTQYF.

About this clone: The CDR3 carries no conserved terminal phenylalanine or tryptophan, so it likely arises from a read error. The DNA is omitted, as the CDR3 cannot be located on it reliably, and the CDR3 follows TCRdb's listing. CDR3 sequence reads: CASSPDRGRNEAFC. The chain is built from TRBV5-4 and TRBJ1-1; the listed D gene, TRBD1, was not tested against the DNA. The CDR3 totals 14 residues, both ends included. Looked up from germline, CDR1 is SGHNT and CDR2 is YYREEE (reference sequence).

This chain connects TRBV3-1 (or the pseudogene TRBV3-2) to TRBJ1-2; unclear D gene. Per the germline V gene, CDR1 is LGHDT and CDR2 is YNNKEL (reference sequence). The CDR3 is 13 amino acids. The V end was cut by 1 base, the J end by 6 bases, with 9 bases between. DNA for the CDR3: TGTGCCAGCAGCCAAGCGGGTAAGGATGGCTACACCTTC. Translated: CASSQAGKDGYTF.

The V gene is TRBV4-1, the J gene TRBJ2-2; 9 positions agree with TRBD2. The CDR3 runs to 15 residues. The germline CDR1 and CDR2 sequences are MGHRA and YSYEKL. After removal of 3 bases from V and 8 bases from J, the junction contained 7 bases not matched to a gene. The CDR3 coding sequence is TGCGCCAGCAGCCAGGGACTAGCTTTTGGAGGGGAGCTGTTTTTT. Residues: CASSQGLAFGGELFF.

V and J are TRBV18 and TRBJ2-3; 7 nucleotides line up with TRBD2. V dropped 0 bases and J dropped 6; count of bases not matched to a gene: 6. The length of the CDR3 is 15 residues. Germline-derived CDR1 and CDR2 are KGHSH and LQKENI. CDR3: CASSPPQRSGDTQYF. Here the CDR3 DNA reads TGTGCCAGCTCACCACCGCAGCGTAGCGGGGATACGCAGTATTTT.

V and J are TRBV7-9 and TRBJ2-1; no definite D call. Per the germline V gene, CDR1 is SEHNR and CDR2 is FQNEAQ (reference sequence). The CDR3 runs 14 residues. Trimming pared 2 bases from V and 0 bases from J, leaving 5 bases between. CDR3 residues: CASSLSGSYNEQFF. The CDR3 coding sequence is TGTGCCAGCAGCTTATCAGGCTCCTACAATGAGCAGTTCTTC.

The V call is TRBV28, the J call TRBJ1-3, with a possible D match to TRBD1 (6 bases). In germline, CDR1 is MDHEN, CDR2 SYDVKM. This CDR3 comprises 14 residues. V was clipped by 4 bases and J by 4 bases, with 11 bases between them. The DNA for the CDR3 is TGTGCCAGCAGTTCACAGGGAGCGGGAAACACCATATATTTT. Translating gives CASSSQGAGNTIYF.

The chain joins TRBV3-1 (or the pseudogene TRBV3-2) to TRBJ1-2; tentative D call: TRBD1 (6 bases). This CDR3 comprises 16 residues. Trimming removed 0 bases from V and 8 bases from J, with 19 bases in between. Per the germline V gene, CDR1 is LGHDT and CDR2 is YNNKEL (reference sequence). The CDR3, as DNA: TGTGCCAGCAGCCAAGAAAACAGGGTGAGAGTTCGAGGCTACACCTTC. This translates into CASSQENRVRVRGYTF.

The V and J genes are TRBV2 and TRBJ1-3, with D tentatively TRBD1 (5 bases). The V gene's germline CDR1 is SNHLY and CDR2 FYNNEI. The CDR3 is 16 residues long. Deletions cut 6 bases from V and 4 bases from J, with 19 bases between. In DNA form, the CDR3 reads TGTGCCAGCAGGATGACAGAGACAGAAGGGGGAAACACCATATATTTT. Protein: CASRMTETEGGNTIYF.

This clone was detected once. The rearrangement joins TRBV28 to TRBJ1-2, with D possibly matching TRBD1 (5 bases). The CDR3 length is 14 residues. The germline V and J ends were trimmed by 1 base and 4 bases, with 10 bases remaining between them. Germline V gives CDR1 MDHEN, CDR2 SYDVKM. The CDR3, as DNA: TGTGCCAGCAGTTTATTGGGGGGGTCCTATGGCTACACCTTC. Protein: CASSLLGGSYGYTF.

This chain joins TRBV19 and TRBJ1-1; 10 bases are shared with TRBD1. J gave up 3 bases and V 7 bases, and 8 bases lay outside the gene matches. This CDR3 spans 15 amino acids. CDR1 and CDR2 from the germline V gene are LNHDA and SQIVND (reference sequence). This CDR3 is CASIRDRGQYTEAFF. The CDR3 region has the DNA TGTGCCAGTATCCGGGACAGGGGACAATACACTGAAGCTTTCTTT.

This clone was observed once. J is TRBJ2-1 and V is TRBV6-4; tentative D call: TRBD1 (6 bases). This CDR3 has 15 amino acids. V was cut by 6 bases and J by 5 bases, with 17 bases left in between. Looked up from germline, CDR1 is MRHNA and CDR2 is SNTAGT. The CDR3 is CASSFEQGINNEQFF. As DNA, the CDR3 is TGTGCCAGCAGCTTCGAACAGGGTATCAACAATGAGCAGTTCTTC.

This clone is a singleton in its sample. The chain recombines TRBV19 with TRBJ2-7; D perhaps matches TRBD1 (6 bases). Trimming cost V 4 bases and J 4 bases, with 14 bases left between them. The CDR3 is 14 amino acids. Germline loops: CDR1 LNHDA, CDR2 SQIVND (reference sequence). For the CDR3, the DNA is TGTGCCAGTAGTACCCGACAGGTTTTTTACGAGCAGTACTTC. Residues: CASSTRQVFYEQYF. The variable domain in full, completed from reference TRBV19 and TRBJ2-7, reads DGGITQSPKYLFRKEGQNVTLSCEQNLNHDAMYWYRQDPGQGLRLIYYSQIVNDFQKGDIAEGYSVSREKKESFPLTVTSAQKNPTAFYLCASSTRQVFYEQYFGPGTRLTVT.

The V call is TRBV2, the J call TRBJ1-5; 7 bases fit TRBD1. V shed 2 bases and J 7 bases; nucleotides not matched to a gene: 11. This CDR3 has 16 residues. Germline CDR1 is SNHLY and CDR2 is FYNNEI. This CDR3 is CASSESETGFEQPQHF. The CDR3 nucleotides read TGTGCCAGCAGTGAATCCGAGACAGGGTTTGAGCAGCCCCAGCATTTT.

The gene calls are TRBV11-2 and TRBJ1-1; 10 nucleotides align to TRBD1. V gave up 5 bases and J gave up 4 bases; unmatched junction bases: 7. The CDR3 spans 15 residues. CDR1 is SGHAT, CDR2 FQNNGV, per germline. Here the CDR3 DNA reads TGTGCCAGCAGCCAAAACCGGGACAGGGGCACTGAAGCTTTCTTT. Its protein product is CASSQNRDRGTEAFF.

V is TRBV7-8 and J is TRBJ2-2; 7 bases fit TRBD1. The CDR3 contains 15 residues. The V and J ends lost 1 base and 7 bases, in that order; junction bases with no gene match: 6. Germline CDR1 reads SGHVS; CDR2 reads FQNEAQ. CDR3 DNA: TGTGCCAGCAGCTTAGGGGGACAGAGTCTCGGGGAGCTGTTTTTT. Translating gives CASSLGGQSLGELFF.

The J gene is TRBJ1-3, the V gene TRBV2; a possible D gene is TRBD1 (5 bases). Per germline, CDR1 SNHLY and CDR2 FYNNEI. V was trimmed by 6 bases and J by 0 bases, leaving 15 bases between them. This CDR3 is 16 amino acids long. As DNA, the CDR3 is TGTGCCAGCAGCCCGGGGACTGAGAGCTCTGGAAACACCATATATTTT. Its translation: CASSPGTESSGNTIYF.

This chain uses TRBV25-1 with TRBJ2-7; TRBD1 matches 9 bases. The CDR3 consists of 15 residues. The germline V gene encodes CDR1 MGHDK and CDR2 SYGVNS. J was trimmed by 3 bases and V by 3 bases; bases with no gene match: 6. In nucleotides, the CDR3 is TGTGCCAGCAGTGAGTACAGGGGGCGCTTCTACGAGCAGTACTTC. Translation: CASSEYRGRFYEQYF.

The genes are TRBV4-1 and TRBJ2-3, with TRBD2 identical over 8 bases. Trimming at V came to 2 bases and at J to 1 base, leaving 2 bases not matched to a gene. This CDR3 comprises 15 residues. Germline V CDR1 and CDR2: MGHRA, YSYEKL. For the CDR3, the DNA is TGCGCCAGCAGCCAACCGGGACTAGGCACAGATACGCAGTATTTT. Translated, it gives CASSQPGLGTDTQYF.

The CDR3 region is CASSVSLTDTQYF. CDR3 coding DNA: TGTGCCAGCTCAGTGAGTCTAACAGATACGCAGTATTTT. The chain links TRBV18 to TRBJ2-3; D gene uncertain. The V end was cut by 5 bases, the J end by 3 bases, with 9 bases between. Germline assignment: CDR1 KGHSH and CDR2 LQKENI. The CDR3 length is 13 residues.

The chain couples TRBV19 to TRBJ1-6; perhaps TRBD1 as D (5 bases). V was trimmed by 7 bases and J by 8 bases, leaving 12 bases between them. Germline V gene data show CDR1 as LNHDA and CDR2 as SQIVND (reference sequence). The CDR3 is 13 amino acids. The CDR3 nucleotides read TGTGCCAGTACCGGGGGAGCTTATTCACCCCTCCACTTT. This gives the protein CASTGGAYSPLHF. The full variable domain, with the rest looked up from reference TRBV19 and TRBJ1-6, is DGGITQSPKYLFRKEGQNVTLSCEQNLNHDAMYWYRQDPGQGLRLIYYSQIVNDFQKGDIAEGYSVSREKKESFPLTVTSAQKNPTAFYLCASTGGAYSPLHFGNGTRLTVT.

V gene TRBV5-5 combines with J gene TRBJ1-2, with 7 bases fitting TRBD1. V lost 2 bases to trimming and J lost 6 bases; unmatched junction nucleotides: 4. This CDR3 has 13 amino acids. In germline, CDR1 is SGHKS, CDR2 YYEKEE (reference sequence). The CDR3 here is CASSFSTGDGYTF. The CDR3 bases are TGTGCCAGCAGCTTTTCTACAGGGGATGGCTACACCTTC.

The chain couples TRBV5-5 to TRBJ1-2, with 10 bases that match TRBD1. CDR3 length: 15 amino acids. Trimming at V came to 4 bases and at J to 3 bases, leaving 6 bases not matched to a gene. Germline V gene data show CDR1 as SGHKS and CDR2 as YYEKEE (reference sequence). The CDR3 spells CASSREGTGDYGYTF. The DNA of the CDR3 is TGTGCCAGCAGCCGAGAGGGGACAGGGGACTATGGCTACACCTTC.

The chain is built from TRBV7-9 and TRBJ1-4; D is perhaps TRBD1 (6 bases). CDR1 is SEHNR, CDR2 FQNEAQ, per germline (reference sequence). The length of the CDR3 is 13 residues. The germline V and J ends were trimmed by 6 bases and 7 bases, with 12 bases remaining between them. CDR3: CASSTGIREKLFF. Written as DNA, the CDR3 is TGTGCCAGCAGTACAGGGATTCGTGAAAAACTGTTTTTT.

V usage is TRBV23-1 and J usage is TRBJ2-7; D remains unclear. TRBV23-1 is classed as an ORF, of uncertain function. The V end was cut by 3 bases, the J end by 6 bases, with 18 bases between. The CDR3 is 15 residues long. This CDR3 reads CASSHLGFAVCEQYV. CDR3 coding DNA: TGCGCCAGCAGTCATTTAGGTTTTGCGGTCTGCGAGCAGTACGTC.

The chain uses TRBV28 and TRBJ1-2; D is unclear. Trimming took 3 bases from V and 5 from J, leaving 7 bases between them. The CDR3 runs 12 residues. CDR1 MDHEN and CDR2 SYDVKM come from the germline V gene. The CDR3 protein is CASSFVRYGYTF. Written as DNA, the CDR3 is TGTGCCAGCAGTTTTGTCAGATATGGCTACACCTTC.

The V call is TRBV28, the J call TRBJ2-5, with TRBD1 as a possible D gene (5 bases). Trimming left V 5 bases short and J 5 bases short, with 18 bases between. This CDR3 is built from 15 residues. From germline, CDR1 is MDHEN and CDR2 SYDVKM. The CDR3 protein is CASSPTRAFQETQYF. The DNA of the CDR3 is TGTGCCAGCAGTCCCACCAGGGCGTTTCAGGAGACCCAGTACTTC.

The CDR3 spells CASSLPGKKAYEQYV. The CDR3 DNA is TGTGCCAGCAGTTTACCGGGGAAAAAAGCCTACGAGCAGTACGTC. The genes are TRBV28 and TRBJ2-7, with D possibly matching TRBD2 (5 bases). CDR1 MDHEN and CDR2 SYDVKM come from the germline V gene. This CDR3 is built from 15 residues. V was cut by 2 bases and J by 2 bases, with 13 bases left in between.

V and J are TRBV28 and TRBJ1-5; 8 bases align to TRBD1. V shed 6 bases and J 0 bases; nucleotides not matched to a gene: 10. Germline V CDR1 and CDR2: MDHEN, SYDVKM. The CDR3 totals 17 residues. The CDR3 region is CASSKDRGQYSNQPQHF. Here the CDR3 DNA reads TGTGCCAGCAGCAAAGACAGGGGCCAGTATAGCAATCAGCCCCAGCATTTT.